This T cell receptor (beta chain) derives from a study of T cells in localized non-small cell lung cancer. Data came from immunoSEQ multiplex PCR; TCRdb stores just in-frame clones and leaves some out. The sample includes fewer than 30,000 clones, 86% of them seen just once. This CDR3 is built from 15 residues. V lost 6 bases, J lost 0 bases, and 9 bases lay in between. Germline V lookup: CDR1 KGHSH, CDR2 LQKENI. The receptor was isolated from a woman aged 35 to 70 with stage I lung adenocarcinoma. This chain links TRBV18 with TRBJ1-6; D is undetermined. The input for sequencing was peripheral blood, taken before any cancer treatment. The DNA for the CDR3 is TGTGCCAGCTCTCCAGAGAGCTCCTATAATTCACCCCTCCACTTT. Translation: CASSPESSYNSPLHF.